Listed below are T cell receptor beta chains from one sample, sequenced in a study of human T cells and chemical hapten exposure. Using its own MiXCR run on the RACE reads, TCRdb lists one record per CDR3 protein. The sample shows about 52,000 distinct CDR3 sequences, 9.5% to 11% of them seen only once. The sample here was whole blood, taken in connection with sensitization to the hapten diphenylcyclopropenone (DPC). These receptors were obtained from a woman between 35 and 50 years old with alopecia areata. Some clones in this sample may be carry-over from other donors' samples. Each CDR3 is given with its conserved first and last residue. D genes are given only for firm matches. A clone size is listed for some rows: how often the clone was seen (once, few, many), or a class if it is expanded.

V	D	length	J	size	CDR3	DNA
TRBV6-6	TRBD1	14	TRBJ2-5	many	CASSYGTAQETQYF	TGTGCCAGCAGTTACGGGACAGCTCAAGAGACCCAGTACTTC
TRBV28	TRBD1	14	TRBJ1-2	.	CASSPDRAGYGYTF	TGTGCCAGCAGCCCTGACAGGGCGGGCTATGGCTACACCTTC
TRBV20-1	.	13	TRBJ2-1	many	CSARNPPGNEQFF	TGCAGTGCTAGAAACCCTCCGGGTAATGAGCAGTTCTTC
TRBV29-1	.	12	TRBJ1-1	.	CSVDSQHTEAFF	TGCAGCGTTGATAGTCAGCACACTGAAGCTTTCTTT
TRBV11-2	.	15	TRBJ2-1	few	CASSFEKGSYNEQFF	TGTGCCAGCAGCTTCGAGAAAGGGTCCTACAATGAGCAGTTCTTC
TRBV19	TRBD1	20	TRBJ1-1	many	CASSIRSRGQARLMNTEAFF	TGTGCCAGTAGTATAAGGAGTCGAGGACAGGCCCGTTTAATGAACACTGAAGCTTTCTTT
TRBV5-6	.	12	TRBJ1-2	few	CASTTTSGGYTF	TGTGCCAGCACCACAACAAGTGGTGGCTACACCTTC
TRBV6-4	TRBD2	15	TRBJ2-1	few	CASSDVGTSGRRKFF	TGTGCCAGCAGTGACGTTGGGACTAGCGGGAGGCGAAAGTTCTTC
TRBV28	.	13	TRBJ2-7	few	CASISPGVYEQYF	TGTGCCAGCATTTCCCCCGGGGTCTACGAGCAGTACTTC
TRBV20-1	TRBD1	14	TRBJ2-7	many	CSATGDRGPYEQYF	TGCAGTGCAACCGGAGACAGGGGACCCTACGAGCAGTACTTC
TRBV7-3	.	15	TRBJ2-5	many	CASSLTSGHQETQYF	TGTGCCAGCAGCTTAACTAGCGGACACCAAGAGACCCAGTACTTC
TRBV12-3/TRBV12-4	.	13	TRBJ1-5	.	CASSSQGNQPQHF	TGTGCCAGCAGTTCCCAGGGTAATCAGCCCCAGCATTTT
TRBV6-2/TRBV6-3	.	12	TRBJ2-2	many	CASTKQPGELFF	TGTGCCAGCACTAAACAGCCTGGGGAGCTGTTTTTT
TRBV20-1	.	13	TRBJ2-1	few	CSQLGGIYNEQFF	TGCAGCCAACTGGGGGGCATATACAATGAGCAGTTCTTC
TRBV11-2	.	17	TRBJ2-1	few	CASRRGRSGEIYNEQFF	TGTGCCAGCAGGAGGGGGAGGAGCGGAGAGATTTACAATGAGCAGTTCTTC
TRBV7-9	TRBD1	16	TRBJ2-3	.	CASSSLLTGTTDSQYF	TGTGCCAGCAGCTCTCTCCTGACAGGGACCACAGATTCGCAGTATTTT
TRBV10-2	.	13	TRBJ1-4	few	CASSESHLAEPFF	TGCGCCAGCAGTGAGTCCCACCTGGCGGAGCCGTTTTTT
TRBV7-2	TRBD1	17	TRBJ2-6	few	CASSFGTGVPGANVLTF	TGTGCCAGCAGCTTCGGGACAGGGGTCCCTGGGGCCAACGTCCTGACTTTC
TRBV18	.	13	TRBJ1-2	many	CASSPPETYGYTF	TGTGCCAGCTCCCCCCCCGAGACCTATGGCTACACCTTC
TRBV7-9	.	14	TRBJ2-2	few	CASSLRQNTGELFF	TGTGCCAGCAGCCTCCGACAGAACACCGGGGAGCTGTTTTTT
TRBV28	.	11	TRBJ1-1	.	CASTQNTEAFF	TGTGCCAGCACCCAAAACACTGAAGCTTTCTTT
TRBV29-1	.	9	TRBJ1-2	many	CSVEGGYTF	TGCAGCGTTGAAGGTGGCTACACCTTC
TRBV7-3	.	15	TRBJ2-1	.	CASSLGGSPYNEQFF	TGTGCCAGCAGCCTAGGGGGGTCCCCCTACAATGAGCAGTTCTTC
TRBV5-1	TRBD1	14	TRBJ2-7	few	CASSTGTGGLRRYF	TGCGCCAGCAGCACCGGGACAGGGGGTTTAAGGCGGTACTTC
TRBV11-2	.	15	TRBJ1-4	few	CASSLDLARGEKLFF	TGTGCCAGCAGCTTAGATCTCGCCAGGGGAGAAAAACTGTTTTTT
TRBV10-3	.	15	TRBJ2-2	.	CAISVLTGATGELFF	TGTGCCATCAGTGTCCTAACCGGGGCGACCGGGGAGCTGTTTTTT
TRBV7-9	.	15	TRBJ1-3	many	CASREQGYSGNTIYF	TGTGCCAGCAGGGAACAGGGTTACTCTGGAAACACCATATATTTT
TRBV29-1	.	13	TRBJ1-1	.	CSAGRDPNTEAFF	TGCAGCGCCGGCCGGGATCCGAACACTGAAGCTTTCTTT
TRBV6-5	TRBD1	14	TRBJ2-7	many	CASSYGQGAYEQYF	TGTGCCAGCAGTTACGGACAGGGGGCCTACGAGCAGTACTTC
TRBV20-1	TRBD1	16	TRBJ1-5	.	CSAGGDRGYSNQPQHF	TGCAGTGCTGGTGGGGACAGAGGTTATAGCAATCAGCCCCAGCATTTT
TRBV6-6	TRBD2	14	TRBJ2-5	.	CASTSLAEGETQYF	TGTGCCAGCACCTCACTAGCGGAGGGGGAGACCCAGTACTTC
TRBV20-1	.	14	TRBJ2-7	.	CSARDRDSLYEQYF	TGCAGTGCTAGAGATAGAGACTCACTCTACGAGCAGTACTTC
TRBV10-3	.	13	TRBJ1-1	many	CAISIGLDTEAFF	TGTGCCATCAGTATAGGGTTGGACACTGAAGCTTTCTTT
TRBV6-6	.	12	TRBJ2-7	.	CASSRQVAEQYF	TGTGCCAGCTCCCGACAGGTAGCCGAGCAGTACTTC
TRBV5-1	.	15	TRBJ2-2	many	CASSLSQANTGELFF	TGCGCCAGCAGCTTGAGTCAGGCTAACACCGGGGAGCTGTTTTTT
TRBV7-6	.	15	TRBJ2-3	.	CASSSPERDTDTRYF	TGTGCCAGCAGCTCACCCGAACGGGACACAGATACGCGGTATTTT
TRBV28	TRBD2	14	TRBJ2-7	.	CASSPSGGGYEQYF	TGTGCCAGCAGCCCGAGCGGGGGAGGCTACGAGCAGTACTTC
TRBV10-1	.	15	TRBJ1-6	many	CASSPLPGQNSPLHF	TGCGCCAGCAGCCCCCTCCCGGGACAAAATTCACCCCTCCACTTT
TRBV21-1	.	15	TRBJ2-5	many	CASSTRGQKQETQYF	TGTGCCAGCAGCACCAGGGGGCAAAAACAAGAGACCCAGTACTTC
TRBV6-4	TRBD2	21	TRBJ2-1	many	CASSPRRATSGNSAGSNEQFF	TGTGCCAGCTCCCCCCGGCGCGCGACTAGCGGGAACTCCGCGGGGAGTAATGAGCAGTTCTTC
TRBV2	.	13	TRBJ2-5	.	CASSTDDQETQYF	TGTGCCAGCAGTACAGACGACCAAGAGACCCAGTACTTC
TRBV28	TRBD1	14	TRBJ1-3	few	CASSLSQGADTIYF	TGTGCCAGCAGTTTAAGCCAGGGGGCGGACACCATATATTTT
TRBV18	.	15	TRBJ1-4	.	CASSMGAATNEKLFF	TGTGCCAGCTCGATGGGGGCAGCAACTAATGAAAAACTGTTTTTT
TRBV10-3	TRBD1	14	TRBJ1-5	.	CAISGQGGNQPQHF	TGTGCCATCTCCGGACAGGGTGGGAATCAGCCCCAGCATTTT
TRBV29-1	.	13	TRBJ2-7	.	CSVMPGPEIGQYF	TGCAGCGTGATGCCGGGCCCCGAGATAGGGCAGTACTTC
TRBV6-2/TRBV6-3	.	13	TRBJ2-3	many	CASSYTGTDTQYF	TGTGCCAGCAGTTACACAGGCACAGATACGCAGTATTTT
TRBV29-1	.	12	TRBJ1-1	few	CSVATTGTEAFF	TGCAGCGTTGCCACGACCGGCACTGAAGCTTTCTTT
TRBV20-1	TRBD2	13	TRBJ2-7	many	CRLAGAEPYEQYF	TGCAGGCTAGCGGGAGCCGAACCCTACGAGCAGTACTTC